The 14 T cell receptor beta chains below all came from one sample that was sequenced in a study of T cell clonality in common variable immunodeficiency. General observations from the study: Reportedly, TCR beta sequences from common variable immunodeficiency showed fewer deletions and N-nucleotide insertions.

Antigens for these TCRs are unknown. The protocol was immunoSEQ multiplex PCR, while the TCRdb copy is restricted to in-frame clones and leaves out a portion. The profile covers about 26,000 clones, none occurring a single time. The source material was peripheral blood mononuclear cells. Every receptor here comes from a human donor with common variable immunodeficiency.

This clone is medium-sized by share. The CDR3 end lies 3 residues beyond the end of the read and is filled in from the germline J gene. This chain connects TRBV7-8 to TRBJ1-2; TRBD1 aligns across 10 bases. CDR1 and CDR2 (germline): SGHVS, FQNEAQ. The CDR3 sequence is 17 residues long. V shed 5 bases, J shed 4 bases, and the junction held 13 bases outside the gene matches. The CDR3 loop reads CASSHHRQGASSYGYTF. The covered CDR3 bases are TGTGCCAGCAGCCACCACAGACAGGGGGCAAGTAGCTATGGC.

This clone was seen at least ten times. CDR3 sequence: CSAEPGQGMNIQYF. CDR3 DNA (partial): TGCAGTGCTGAGCCGGGACAGGGGATGAACATT. V and J are TRBV20-1 and TRBJ2-4, with 10 nucleotides matching TRBD1. The sequence runs out 3 residues before the end of the CDR3; the remainder is reconstructed from the germline J gene. The CDR3 spans 14 residues. The ends lost 5 bases at V and 7 bases at J; junction bases unmatched: 8. The V gene's germline CDR1 is DFQATT and CDR2 SNEGSKA (reference sequence).

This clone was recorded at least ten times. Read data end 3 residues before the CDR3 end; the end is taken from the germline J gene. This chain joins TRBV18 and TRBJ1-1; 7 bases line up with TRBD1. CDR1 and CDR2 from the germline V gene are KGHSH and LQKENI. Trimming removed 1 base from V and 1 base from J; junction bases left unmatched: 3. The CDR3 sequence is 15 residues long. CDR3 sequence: CASSPQGARNTEAFF. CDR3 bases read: TGTGCCAGCTCACCACAGGGGGCGCGGAACACTGAA. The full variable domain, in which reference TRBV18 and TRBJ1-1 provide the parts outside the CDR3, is NAGVMQNPRHLVRRRGQEARLRCSPMKGHSHVYWYRQLPEEGLKFMVYLQKENIIDESGMPKERFSAEFPKEGPSILRIQQVVRGDSAAYFCASSPQGARNTEAFFGQGTRLTVV.

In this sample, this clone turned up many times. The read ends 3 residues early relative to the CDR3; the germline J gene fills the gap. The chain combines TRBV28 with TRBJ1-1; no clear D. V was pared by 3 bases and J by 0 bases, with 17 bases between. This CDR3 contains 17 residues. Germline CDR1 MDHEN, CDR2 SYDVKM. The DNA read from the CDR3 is TGTGCCAGCAGTTTTGTATTGAGCGGGCAACTGAACACTGAA. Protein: CASSFVLSGQLNTE. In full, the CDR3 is CASSFVLSGQLNTEAFF.

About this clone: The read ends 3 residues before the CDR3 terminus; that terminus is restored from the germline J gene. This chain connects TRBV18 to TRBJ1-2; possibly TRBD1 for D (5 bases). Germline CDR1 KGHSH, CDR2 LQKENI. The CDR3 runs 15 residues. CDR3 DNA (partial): TGTGCCAGCTCAACCGATTTGACAGCGAAGAGGGGC. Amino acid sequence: CASSTDLTAKRG. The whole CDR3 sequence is CASSTDLTAKRGYTF.

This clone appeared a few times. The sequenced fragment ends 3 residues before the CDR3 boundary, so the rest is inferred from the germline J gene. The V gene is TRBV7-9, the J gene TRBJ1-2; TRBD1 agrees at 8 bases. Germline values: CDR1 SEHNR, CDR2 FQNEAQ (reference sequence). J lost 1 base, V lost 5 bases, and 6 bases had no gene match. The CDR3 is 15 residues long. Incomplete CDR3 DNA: TGTGCCAGCAGCAGAGGACAGGGAAGTAACTATGGC. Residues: CASSRGQGSNYG. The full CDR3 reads CASSRGQGSNYGYTF.

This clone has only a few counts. The CDR3: CASSLGLAGVETQYF. The CDR3 bases that were read are TGTGCCAGCAGCTTAGGGCTAGCGGGAGTGGAGACC. J is TRBJ2-5 and V is TRBV7-9, with TRBD2 identical over 10 bases. The read halts 3 residues ahead of the CDR3 end, with the missing end drawn from the germline J gene. Germline values: CDR1 SEHNR, CDR2 FQNEAQ (reference sequence). This CDR3 is built from 15 residues. Losses at the gene ends were 1 base for V and 5 bases for J; bases not matched to a gene: 4. The whole variable domain, filled in from reference TRBV7-9 and TRBJ2-5, reads DTGVSQNPRHKITKRGQNVTFRCDPISEHNRLYWYRQTLGQGPEFLTYFQNEAQLEKSRLLSDRFSAERPKGSFSTLEIQRTEQGDSAMYLCASSLGLAGVETQYFGPGTRLLVL.

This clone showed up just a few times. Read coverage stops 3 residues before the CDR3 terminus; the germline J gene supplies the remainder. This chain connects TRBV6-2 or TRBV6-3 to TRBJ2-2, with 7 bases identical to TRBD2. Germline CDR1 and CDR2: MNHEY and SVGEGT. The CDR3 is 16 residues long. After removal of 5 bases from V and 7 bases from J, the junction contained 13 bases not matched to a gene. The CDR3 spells CASSTRSGGGDGELFF. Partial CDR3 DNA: TGTGCCAGCAGTACTCGTTCTGGCGGGGGTGACGGGGAG.

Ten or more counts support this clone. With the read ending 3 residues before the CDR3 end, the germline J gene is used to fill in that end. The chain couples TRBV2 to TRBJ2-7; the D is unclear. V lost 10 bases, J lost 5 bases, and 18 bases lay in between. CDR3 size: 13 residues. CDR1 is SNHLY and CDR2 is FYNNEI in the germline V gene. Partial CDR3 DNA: TGTGCCATACGCCCCTTCACAAGGCACGAG. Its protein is CAIRPFTRHE. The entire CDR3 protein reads CAIRPFTRHEQYF.

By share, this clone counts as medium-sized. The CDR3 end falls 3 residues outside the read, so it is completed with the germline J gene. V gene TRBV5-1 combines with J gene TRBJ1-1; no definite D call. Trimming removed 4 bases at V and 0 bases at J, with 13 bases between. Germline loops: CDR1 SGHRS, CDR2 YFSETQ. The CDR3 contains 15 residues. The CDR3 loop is CASSPGLTVNTEAFF. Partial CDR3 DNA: TGCGCCAGCAGCCCTGGATTAACAGTGAACACTGAA.

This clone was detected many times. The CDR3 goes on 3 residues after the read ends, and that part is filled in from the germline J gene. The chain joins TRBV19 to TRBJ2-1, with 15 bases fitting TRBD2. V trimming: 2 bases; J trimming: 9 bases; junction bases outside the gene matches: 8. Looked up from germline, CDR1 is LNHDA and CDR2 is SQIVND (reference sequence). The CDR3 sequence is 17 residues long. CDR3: CASSILRTSGRVGEQFF. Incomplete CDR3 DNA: TGTGCCAGTAGTATACTACGGACTAGCGGGAGGGTTGGTGAG. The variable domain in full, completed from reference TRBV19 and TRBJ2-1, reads DGGITQSPKYLFRKEGQNVTLSCEQNLNHDAMYWYRQDPGQGLRLIYYSQIVNDFQKGDIAEGYSVSREKKESFPLTVTSAQKNPTAFYLCASSILRTSGRVGEQFFGPGTRLTVL.

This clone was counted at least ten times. The CDR3 bases that were read are TGTGCCAGTAGTATTACAGGGAGGGTTGGTGAA. Its translation is CASSITGRVGE. The full CDR3 protein reads CASSITGRVGEAFF. The J gene is TRBJ1-1, the V gene TRBV19, with D possibly TRBD1 on 6 matching bases. The CDR3 end lies 3 residues beyond the end of the read and is filled in from the germline J gene. Germline assignment: CDR1 LNHDA and CDR2 SQIVND (reference sequence). The CDR3 contains 14 residues. Trimming cost V 3 bases and J 7 bases, with 15 bases left between them.

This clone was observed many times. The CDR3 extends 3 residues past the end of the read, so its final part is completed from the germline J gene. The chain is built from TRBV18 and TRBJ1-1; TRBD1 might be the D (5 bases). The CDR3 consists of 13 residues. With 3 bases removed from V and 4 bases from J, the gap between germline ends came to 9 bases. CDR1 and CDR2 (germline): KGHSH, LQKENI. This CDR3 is CASSPTQGTEAFF. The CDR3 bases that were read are TGTGCCAGCTCACCCACGCAGGGCACTGAA.

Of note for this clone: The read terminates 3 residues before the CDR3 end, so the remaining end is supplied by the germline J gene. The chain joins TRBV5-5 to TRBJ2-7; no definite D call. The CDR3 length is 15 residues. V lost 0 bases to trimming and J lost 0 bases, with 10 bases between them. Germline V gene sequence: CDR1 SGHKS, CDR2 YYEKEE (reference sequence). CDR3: CASSLEGQSSYEQYF. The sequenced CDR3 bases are TGTGCCAGCAGCTTGGAAGGGCAGAGCTCCTACGAG.